This TCR beta chain was identified in a study of beta chain features in type 1 diabetes. This clone was detected only a few times. Its antigen is still unknown. Losses at the gene ends were 2 bases for V and 7 bases for J; bases not matched to a gene: 6. The CDR3 covers 15 residues. Germline V gene sequence: CDR1 SGHTA, CDR2 FQGNSA. By way of CD45RO/CCR7/CD25/CD127/CD95/CD27, the CD4+ regulatory, stem cell-like memory, central memory and naive cells were sorted. Study-wide results and caveats: A moderate, significant TCRB CDR3 shortening appeared in type 1 diabetes across four CD4+ subsets.

The authors reverse transcribed all of the isolated RNA, so sequencing captured expressed TCRB transcripts. Generated by immunoSEQ multiplex PCR, the TCRdb table keeps only in-frame clones and is missing some. The repertoire holds roughly 50,000 clones, over 40% seen once, with approximately 1.4% in the top ten. The TCR sequence derives from a man aged 30 to 45 with type 1 diabetes. This chain connects TRBV7-2 to TRBJ1-2, with 11 bases identical to TRBD1. Sequenced sample: Tregs from blood. The chain's CDR3 is CASSLFSGQGGGYTF. In nucleotides, the CDR3 is TGTGCCAGCAGCTTATTCTCGGGACAGGGGGGTGGCTACACCTTC.